The entry below gives a single T cell receptor (beta chain) sequence along with its context. Per the germline V gene, CDR1 is KGHDR and CDR2 is SFDVKD. V was pared by 3 bases and J by 5 bases, with 5 bases of the junction left unmatched. The CDR3 contains 15 residues. The sample is drawn from a study of T cell repertoires in cytomegalovirus infection. TCRdb fed the reads into MiXCR, producing one record per CDR3 protein. The sample records about 530,000 distinct CDR3 sequences, approximately 25% being singletons. The clonotype comes from a human donor in good health (CMV status not recorded). Some clones in this sample may be carry-over from other donors' samples. Sequences were obtained from PBMCs. This sequence joins TRBV24-1 and TRBJ2-3; 9 bases align to TRBD1. This chain's CDR3 is CATSDGGQGRDTQYF. Written as DNA, the CDR3 is TGTGCCACCAGTGATGGAGGACAGGGGAGAGATACGCAGTATTTT.